The source of this T cell receptor (beta chain) is a study of beta chain features in type 1 diabetes. V shed 7 bases and J 4 bases; nucleotides not matched to a gene: 6. This CDR3 spans 13 amino acids. Germline-derived CDR1 and CDR2 are SQVTM and ANQGSEA. Purity of each sorted population was above 98%. Overall study findings and caveats: Researchers report that Type 1 diabetes patients had moderately but significantly shorter TCRB CDR3s across all four CD4+ subsets. The study found fewer insertions and more deletions at VDJ junctions in type 1 diabetes patients.

A remark on this clone: What it recognizes is unknown.

Isolated RNA was reverse transcribed in full, so expressed TCRB transcripts were sequenced. About 3.7 million reads on average were seen across naive, central memory and regulatory T cell samples. TCRdb's table, derived via immunoSEQ multiplex PCR, lists solely in-frame clones and lacks some. The sample records around 140,000 clones, 9% being singletons. The source material was central memory CD4+ T cells from blood. The sequence was obtained from a man in his thirties or forties with type 1 diabetes. This chain joins TRBV29-1 and TRBJ2-5; 10 bases agree with TRBD1. The CDR3 loop is CSGLTGGTETQYF. CDR3 coding DNA: TGCAGCGGCCTGACAGGGGGCACAGAGACCCAGTACTTC. The full variable domain, rest sourced from reference TRBV29-1 and TRBJ2-5, is SAVISQKPSRDICQRGTSLTIQCQVDSQVTMMFWYRQQPGQSLTLIATANQGSEATYESGFVIDKFPISRPNLTFSTLTVSNMSPEDSSIYLCSGLTGGTETQYFGPGTRLLVL.